This T cell receptor beta chain comes out of a study of T-cell reconstitution after alpha-beta-depleted transplantation in children (dated by TCRdb to 2015 to 2016). With respect to the entire study: Using TCR repertoire profiling, the study followed T-cell immune reconstitution in a quantitative way in children after TCRalphabeta/CD19-depleted allogeneic hematopoietic cell transplantation.

The V and J ends are trimmed by 4 bases and 6 bases, leaving 14 bases between them. The CDR3, from cysteine to phenylalanine, totals 15 residues. Only CDR3 DNA is held: 45 bases, read in frame from base 1. The germline V gene specifies SGHDT as CDR1 and YYEEEE as CDR2. Library preparation used PCR. The sequencer listed for this sample is Illumina HiSeq 2500. To normalize quantification of the TCRbeta repertoire, the TCR libraries were built with molecular barcoding that relied on unique molecular identifiers. TCRdb itself trimmed the public reads at Q25 with fastp, ran MiXCR and retained productive beta chains. Under each unique CDR3 protein, matching rows form one entry showing the most common genes and DNA. In all, the sample holds roughly 120,000 distinct CDR3 sequences, and 10% of those were seen once. Around 8.5% of the sample is taken by the ten largest. This clonotype occurred many times. Its target antigen remains unknown. Qualities for individual bases were not recorded, and no much larger clone is one base off.

The sequence was obtained from a human donor who donated a stem cell graft to a child with acute lymphoblastic leukemia. The sample here was PBMCs from the stem cell graft donor, taken from the stem cell graft. This chain joins TRBV5-6 to TRBJ1-6, with a weak D call of TRBD1 (5 bases match). The bases are TGTGCCAGCAGCCCTCCAGGGTCCGGTAATTCACCCCTCCACTTT. This is translated as CASSPPGSGNSPLHF.